These 19 T cell receptor beta chains were all obtained from the same sample, sequenced in a study of blood T cell repertoires in COVID-19 (dated by TCRdb to 2020 to 2022). Libraries were prepared through the immunoSEQ multiplex PCR assay. TCRdb obtained this table from immuneACCESS and retained in-frame rearrangements with V and J assigned. These tables miss some clones; where compared with another copy, unresolved V genes account for less than half of the shortfall, and the remainder is unexplained. A total of more than 55,000 clones appear in this sample, 85% to 95% of them only once. The ten biggest clones cover around 4.6% of the sample. Sequencing was performed on peripheral blood. Receptors originate from a man aged 50 to 60 with active COVID-19.

V and J are TRBV6-2 or TRBV6-3 and TRBJ1-2; 8 bases agree with TRBD1. This CDR3 region has 14 residues. Germline V gives CDR1 MNHEY, CDR2 SVGEGT. V was pared by 5 bases and J by 7 bases, with 9 bases of the junction left unmatched. CDR3: CASSPNRGTGGYTF. CDR3 bases: TGTGCCAGCAGTCCGAACAGGGGGACGGGTGGCTACACCTTC.

The CDR3 DNA reads TGTGCCAGCAGCATACGAGGGATGGGGGAGACCCAGTACTTC. This sequence encodes CASSIRGMGETQYF. The rearrangement links TRBV9 to TRBJ2-5; the D gene is possibly TRBD2 (5 bases). Trimming took 4 bases from V and 5 from J, leaving 15 bases between them. Per germline, CDR1 SGDLS and CDR2 YYNGEE. CDR3 length equals 14 residues.

This chain uses TRBV7-2 with TRBJ2-7; D gene unclear. Germline values: CDR1 SGHTA, CDR2 FQGNSA. This CDR3 has 13 residues. V lost 1 base to trimming and J lost 3 bases, with 7 bases between them. CDR3 DNA: TGTGCCAGCAGCTTAGGACACCACTACGAGCAGTACTTC. This gives the protein CASSLGHHYEQYF.

The chain links TRBV28 to TRBJ1-1; the D gene is possibly TRBD1 (5 bases). The CDR3 is 14 residues long. CDR1 is MDHEN, CDR2 SYDVKM, per germline. V was shortened by 6 bases and J by 0 bases, with 11 bases between the two germline ends. CDR3: CASSRRQLNTEAFF. CDR3 in DNA: TGTGCCAGCAGCAGACGACAGTTGAACACTGAAGCTTTCTTT.

CDR3 in DNA: TGTGCCAGCAGCCCCCCCTGGCAGGGAGGTTACGAGCAGTACTTC. It translates to CASSPPWQGGYEQYF. The V gene is TRBV11-1, the J gene TRBJ2-7, with D maybe TRBD2 (6 bases). V lost 5 bases and J lost 4, with 18 bases in between. The CDR3 runs 15 residues. Germline assignment: CDR1 SGHAT and CDR2 FQDESV (reference sequence).

The rearrangement uses TRBV28 and TRBJ2-6; the D is unclear. Germline values: CDR1 MDHEN, CDR2 SYDVKM. Trimming stripped 5 bases from V and 0 bases from J, with 8 bases between. This CDR3 comprises 15 residues. CDR3 sequence (DNA): TGTGCCAGCAGTAGACAACCCTCTGGGGCCAACGTCCTGACTTTC. It codes for CASSRQPSGANVLTF.

The V and J genes are TRBV12-5 and TRBJ2-3; 7 bases are a match to TRBD2. This CDR3 is 15 amino acids long. With 6 bases clipped from V and 3 bases from J, the junction kept 9 bases outside the gene matches. Per the germline V gene, CDR1 is LGHNT and CDR2 is FRNRAP. The CDR3: CASGPSAGVTDTQYF. CDR3 sequence (DNA): TGTGCTAGTGGGCCATCGGCGGGAGTAACAGATACGCAGTATTTT. Based on the CDR3 plus reference TRBV12-5 and TRBJ2-3, the full variable domain is DARVTQTPRHKVTEMGQEVTMRCQPILGHNTVFWYRQTMMQGLELLAYFRNRAPLDDSGMPKDRFSAEMPDATLATLKIQPSEPRDSAVYFCASGPSAGVTDTQYFGPGTRLTVL.

The genes are TRBV19 and TRBJ2-7; a possible D gene is TRBD2 (5 bases). V was shortened by 3 bases and J by 2 bases, with 11 bases between the two germline ends. The CDR3 runs to 14 residues. CDR1 is LNHDA and CDR2 is SQIVND in the germline V gene (reference sequence). CDR3 protein: CASSIEGGTYEQYF. CDR3 in DNA: TGTGCCAGTAGTATCGAGGGCGGAACCTACGAGCAGTACTTC.

The rearrangement links TRBV5-1 to TRBJ1-1; TRBD1 agrees at 8 bases. CDR3 size: 16 residues. Germline CDR1 is SGHRS and CDR2 is YFSETQ. After removal of 4 bases from V and 1 base from J, the junction contained 9 bases not matched to a gene. The CDR3 region is CASSPGRTGKNTEAFF. CDR3 DNA sequence: TGCGCCAGCAGCCCGGGTCGGACAGGGAAGAACACTGAAGCTTTCTTT.

The V and J genes are TRBV9 and TRBJ2-1; 8 nucleotides line up with TRBD2. CDR3 length: 15 amino acids. V lost 4 bases, J lost 9 bases, and 12 bases stayed unmatched. Germline V gives CDR1 SGDLS, CDR2 YYNGEE. CDR3 DNA: TGTGCCAGCAGCTTACCCGGGACTAGTGCGGGTGAGCAGTTCTTC. Protein sequence: CASSLPGTSAGEQFF.

The V call is TRBV7-6, the J call TRBJ2-5; 14 nucleotides line up with TRBD2. The CDR3 is 15 residues long. The J segment lost 5 bases and the V segment lost 7 bases, leaving 6 bases of the junction unmatched. Germline V gene sequence: CDR1 SGHVS, CDR2 FNYEAQ. CDR3 DNA sequence: TGTGCCAGCACGACTAGCGGGAGGGCCTTTGAGACCCAGTACTTC. Translated, it gives CASTTSGRAFETQYF. Full variable domain (rest looked up from reference TRBV7-6 and TRBJ2-5): GAGVSQSPRYKVTKRGQDVALRCDPISGHVSLYWYRQALGQGPEFLTYFNYEAQQDKSGLPNDRFSAERPEGSISTLTIQRTEQRDSAMYRCASTTSGRAFETQYFGPGTRLLVL.

This clone was detected once. The rearrangement links TRBV5-1 to TRBJ1-6, with D possibly being TRBD1 (6 bases). The CDR3 totals 15 residues. V gave up 4 bases and J gave up 5 bases, with 13 bases separating them. Germline lookup yields CDR1 SGHRS and CDR2 YFSETQ. This chain's CDR3 is CASSPRGADNSPLHF. DNA of the CDR3: TGCGCCAGCAGCCCCAGGGGAGCGGATAATTCACCCCTCCACTTT.

The V gene is TRBV5-6, the J gene TRBJ1-1; a possible D gene is TRBD1 (5 bases). Germline CDR1 reads SGHDT; CDR2 reads YYEEEE. Between the trimmed V and J ends, which lost 3 bases and 3 bases, there was a span of 15 bases. CDR3 length equals 15 residues. The CDR3 nucleotides are TGTGCCAGCAGCTATGGGGCTGCGTTTGACACTGAAGCTTTCTTT. This translates into CASSYGAAFDTEAFF.

This clone was picked up one time. Written as DNA, the CDR3 is TGTGCCTGGCGGGAGCACAGTCTGTGCGAGCAGTACTTC. Translated, it gives CAWREHSLCEQYF. The chain combines TRBV21-1 with TRBJ2-7; TRBD2 reflects the table's D call only, with no check against the DNA. TRBV21-1 is reported as a pseudogene. The CDR3 covers 13 residues.

V gene TRBV30 combines with J gene TRBJ1-1; 7 bases are a match to TRBD1. V was pared by 0 bases and J by 5 bases, with 9 bases of the junction left unmatched. Germline V gene data show CDR1 as GTSNPN and CDR2 as SVGIG (reference sequence). This CDR3 comprises 15 residues. The CDR3 DNA sequence: TGTGCCTGGAGTGTTACCCAGGGGGACGGTACTGAAGCTTTCTTT. Translating gives CAWSVTQGDGTEAFF.

Here the CDR3 DNA reads TGCGCCAGCAGCCAAACACAGGGGACCGGGGAGCTGTTTTTT. It yields the protein CASSQTQGTGELFF. The rearrangement joins TRBV4-1 to TRBJ2-2; 7 nucleotides match TRBD1. This CDR3 is 14 amino acids long. With V trimmed by 2 bases and J by 5 bases, 2 bases remained unmatched. CDR1 is MGHRA, CDR2 YSYEKL, per germline.

This clone showed up just a few times. The V call is TRBV4-2, the J call TRBJ1-2, with D possibly being TRBD1 (5 bases). The CDR3 has 15 amino acids. The V end lost 0 bases, the J end lost 4 bases, and 12 bases lay between the germline ends. Germline CDR1 and CDR2: LGHNA and YNFKEQ. CDR3 sequence (DNA): TGTGCCAGCAGCCAAGAGGGGTGGGACTCCTATGGCTACACCTTC. Translation: CASSQEGWDSYGYTF.

The chain uses TRBV7-2 and TRBJ2-1; 10 bases map to TRBD2. The germline gives CDR1 SGHTA, CDR2 FQGNSA. V shed 3 bases, J shed 8 bases, and the junction held 10 bases outside the gene matches. This CDR3 is built from 16 residues. Here the CDR3 DNA reads TGTGCCAGCAGCTTCGGTTTAGCGGGGGGTATGGATGAGCAGTTCTTC. Protein product: CASSFGLAGGMDEQFF.

The chain has TRBV28 and TRBJ1-2; possible D gene TRBD1, 5 bases. This CDR3 is built from 14 residues. V lost 3 bases and J 1 base, leaving 9 bases between the germline ends. CDR1 is MDHEN and CDR2 is SYDVKM in the germline V gene. The CDR3 spells CASSFYGGNYGYTF. For the CDR3, the DNA is TGTGCCAGCAGTTTCTACGGGGGTAACTATGGCTACACCTTC.